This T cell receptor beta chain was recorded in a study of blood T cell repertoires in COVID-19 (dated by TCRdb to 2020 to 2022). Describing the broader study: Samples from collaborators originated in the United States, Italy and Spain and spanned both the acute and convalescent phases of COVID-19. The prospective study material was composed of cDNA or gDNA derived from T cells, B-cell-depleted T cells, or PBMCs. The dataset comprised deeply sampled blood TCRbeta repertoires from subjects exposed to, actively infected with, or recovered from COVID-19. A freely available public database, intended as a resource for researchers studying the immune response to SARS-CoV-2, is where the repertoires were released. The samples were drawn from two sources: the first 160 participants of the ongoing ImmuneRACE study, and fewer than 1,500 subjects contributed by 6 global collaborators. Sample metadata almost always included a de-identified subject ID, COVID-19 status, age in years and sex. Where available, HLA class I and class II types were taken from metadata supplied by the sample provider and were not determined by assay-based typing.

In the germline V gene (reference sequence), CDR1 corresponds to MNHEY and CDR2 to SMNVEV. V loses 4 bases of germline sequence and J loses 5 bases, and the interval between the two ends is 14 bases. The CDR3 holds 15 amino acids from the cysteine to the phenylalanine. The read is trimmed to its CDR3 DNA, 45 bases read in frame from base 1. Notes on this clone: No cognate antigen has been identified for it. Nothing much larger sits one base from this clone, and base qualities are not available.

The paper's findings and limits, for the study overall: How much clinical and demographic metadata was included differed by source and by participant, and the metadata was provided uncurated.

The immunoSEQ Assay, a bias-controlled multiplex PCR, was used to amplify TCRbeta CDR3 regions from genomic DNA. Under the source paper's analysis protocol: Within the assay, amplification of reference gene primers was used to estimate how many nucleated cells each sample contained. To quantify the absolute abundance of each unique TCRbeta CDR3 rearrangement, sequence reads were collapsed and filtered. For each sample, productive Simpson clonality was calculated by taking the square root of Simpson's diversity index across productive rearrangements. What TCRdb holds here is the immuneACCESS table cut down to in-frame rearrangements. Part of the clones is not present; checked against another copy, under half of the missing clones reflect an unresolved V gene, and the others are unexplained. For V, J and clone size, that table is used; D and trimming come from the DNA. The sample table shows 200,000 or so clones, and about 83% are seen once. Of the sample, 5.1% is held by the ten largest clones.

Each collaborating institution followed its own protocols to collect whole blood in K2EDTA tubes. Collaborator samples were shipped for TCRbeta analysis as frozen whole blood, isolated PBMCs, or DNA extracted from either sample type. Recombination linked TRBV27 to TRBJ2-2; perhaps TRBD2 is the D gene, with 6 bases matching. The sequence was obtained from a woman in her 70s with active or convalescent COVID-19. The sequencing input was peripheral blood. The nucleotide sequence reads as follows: TGTGCCAGCAGTTGGGATCGGGGGAAAACCGGGGAGCTGTTTTTT. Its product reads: CASSWDRGKTGELFF.